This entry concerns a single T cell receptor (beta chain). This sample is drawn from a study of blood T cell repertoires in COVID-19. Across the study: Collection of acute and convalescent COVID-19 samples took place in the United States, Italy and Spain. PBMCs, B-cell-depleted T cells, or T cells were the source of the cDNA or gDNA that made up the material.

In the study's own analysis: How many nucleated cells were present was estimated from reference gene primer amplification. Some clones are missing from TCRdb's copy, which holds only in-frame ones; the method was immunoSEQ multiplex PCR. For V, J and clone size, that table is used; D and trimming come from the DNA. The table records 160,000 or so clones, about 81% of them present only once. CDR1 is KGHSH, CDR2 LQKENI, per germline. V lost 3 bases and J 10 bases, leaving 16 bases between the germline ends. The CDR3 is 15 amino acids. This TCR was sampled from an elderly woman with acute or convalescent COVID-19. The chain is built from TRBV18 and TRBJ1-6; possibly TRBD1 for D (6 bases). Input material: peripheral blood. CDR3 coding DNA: TGTGCCAGCTCACCGCAACAGGGAGCACACTCACCCCTCCACTTT. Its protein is CASSPQQGAHSPLHF. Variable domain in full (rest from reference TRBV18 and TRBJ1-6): NAGVMQNPRHLVRRRGQEARLRCSPMKGHSHVYWYRQLPEEGLKFMVYLQKENIIDESGMPKERFSAEFPKEGPSILRIQQVVRGDSAAYFCASSPQQGAHSPLHFGNGTRLTVT.